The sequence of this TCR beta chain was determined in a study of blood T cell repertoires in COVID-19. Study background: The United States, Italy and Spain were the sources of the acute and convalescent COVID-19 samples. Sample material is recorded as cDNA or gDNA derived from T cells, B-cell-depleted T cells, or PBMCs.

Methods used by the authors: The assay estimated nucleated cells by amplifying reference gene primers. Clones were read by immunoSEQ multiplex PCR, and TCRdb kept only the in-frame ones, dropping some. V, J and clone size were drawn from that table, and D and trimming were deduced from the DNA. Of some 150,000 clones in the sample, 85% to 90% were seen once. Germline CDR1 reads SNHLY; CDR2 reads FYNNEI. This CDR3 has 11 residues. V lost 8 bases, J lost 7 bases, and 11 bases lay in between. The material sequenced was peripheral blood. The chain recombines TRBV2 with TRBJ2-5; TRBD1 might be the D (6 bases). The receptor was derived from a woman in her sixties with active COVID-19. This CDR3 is CASQTGPTQYF. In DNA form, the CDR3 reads TGTGCCAGCCAAACAGGGCCGACCCAGTACTTC.